This section outlines one T cell receptor beta chain sequence together with its context. The V and J ends lost 5 bases and 0 bases respectively, with 19 bases between them. Germline loops: CDR1 LGHNT, CDR2 FRNRAP. The CDR3 loop spans 17 amino acids. The record originates from a study of blood T cell repertoires in COVID-19. The wider study: T cells, B-cell-depleted T cells, or PBMCs provided the cDNA or gDNA that served as material.

Original methodology: How many nucleated cells were present was estimated from reference gene primer amplification. Method: immunoSEQ multiplex PCR; TCRdb's copy keeps in-frame clones and lacks some. The DNA was the basis for D and trimming; V, J and clone size are from that table. The data show about 160,000 clones, more than 75% seen once. The sequence came from a man aged 35 to 55 with acute or convalescent COVID-19. The sample consisted of peripheral blood. The chain joins TRBV12-5 to TRBJ1-1; weak D call: TRBD1 (5 bases). CDR3 nucleotides: TGTGCTAGTGGTATCTCATATCCGGGAGGGGTGAACACTGAAGCTTTCTTT. It codes for CASGISYPGGVNTEAFF.